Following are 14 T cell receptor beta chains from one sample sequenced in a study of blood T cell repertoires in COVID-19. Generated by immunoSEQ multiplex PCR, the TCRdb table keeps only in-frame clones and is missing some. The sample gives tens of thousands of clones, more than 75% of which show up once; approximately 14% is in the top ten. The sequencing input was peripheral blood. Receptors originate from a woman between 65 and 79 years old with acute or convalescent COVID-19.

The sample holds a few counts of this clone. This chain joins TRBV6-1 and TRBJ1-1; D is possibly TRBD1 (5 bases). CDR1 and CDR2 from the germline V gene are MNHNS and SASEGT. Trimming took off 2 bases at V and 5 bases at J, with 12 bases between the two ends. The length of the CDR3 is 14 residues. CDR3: CASSELRGLTEAFF. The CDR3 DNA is TGTGCCAGCAGTGAATTACGGGGGTTGACTGAAGCTTTCTTT.

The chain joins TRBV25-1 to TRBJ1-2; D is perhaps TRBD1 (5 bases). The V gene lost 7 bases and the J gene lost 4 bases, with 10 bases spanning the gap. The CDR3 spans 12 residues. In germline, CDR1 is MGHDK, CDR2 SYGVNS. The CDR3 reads CASTLDSYGYTF. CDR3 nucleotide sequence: TGTGCCAGCACCCTCGACAGCTATGGCTACACCTTC.

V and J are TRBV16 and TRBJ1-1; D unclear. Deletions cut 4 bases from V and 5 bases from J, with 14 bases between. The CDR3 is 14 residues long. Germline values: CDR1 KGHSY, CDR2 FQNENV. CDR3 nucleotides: TGTGCCAGCAGCCCCATTTCTCGCGGAACTGAAGCTTTCTTT. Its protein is CASSPISRGTEAFF.

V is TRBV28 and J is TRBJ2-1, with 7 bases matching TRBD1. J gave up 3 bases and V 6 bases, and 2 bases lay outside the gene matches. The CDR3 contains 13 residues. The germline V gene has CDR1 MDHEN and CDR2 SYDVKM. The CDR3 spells CASRGTVYNEQFF. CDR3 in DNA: TGTGCCAGCAGGGGGACAGTCTACAATGAGCAGTTCTTC.

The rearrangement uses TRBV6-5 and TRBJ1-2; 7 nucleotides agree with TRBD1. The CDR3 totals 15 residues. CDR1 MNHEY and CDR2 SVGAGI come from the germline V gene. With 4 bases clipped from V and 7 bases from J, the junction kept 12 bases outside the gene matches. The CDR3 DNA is TGTGCCAGCAGTTTCTCACTTGACAGGGCGGGTGGCTACACCTTC. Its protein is CASSFSLDRAGGYTF.

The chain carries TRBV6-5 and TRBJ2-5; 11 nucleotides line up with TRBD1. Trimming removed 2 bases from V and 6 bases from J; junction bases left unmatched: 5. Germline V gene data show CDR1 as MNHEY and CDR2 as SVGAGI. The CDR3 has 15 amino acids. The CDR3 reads CASSYTGQGVKTQYF. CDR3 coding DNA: TGTGCCAGCAGTTACACGGGACAGGGGGTGAAGACCCAGTACTTC.

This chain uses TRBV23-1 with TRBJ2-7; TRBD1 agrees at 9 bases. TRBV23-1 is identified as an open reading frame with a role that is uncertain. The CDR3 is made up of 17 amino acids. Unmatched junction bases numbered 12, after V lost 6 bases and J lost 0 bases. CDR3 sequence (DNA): TGCGCCAGCAGGCGGGACAGGGAGGCCGGGATCTCCTACGAGCAGTACGTC. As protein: CASRRDREAGISYEQYV.

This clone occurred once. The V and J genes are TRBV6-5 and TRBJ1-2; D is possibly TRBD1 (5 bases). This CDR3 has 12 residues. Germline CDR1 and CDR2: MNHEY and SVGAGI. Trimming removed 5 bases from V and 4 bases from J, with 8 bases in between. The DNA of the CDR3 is TGTGCCAGCAGTACGGACATCTATGGCTACACCTTC. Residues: CASSTDIYGYTF.

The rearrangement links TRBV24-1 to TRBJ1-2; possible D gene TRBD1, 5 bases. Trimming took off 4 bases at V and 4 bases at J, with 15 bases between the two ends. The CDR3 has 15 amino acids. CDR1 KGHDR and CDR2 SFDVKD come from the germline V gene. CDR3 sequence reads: CATSDGVGTFYGYTF. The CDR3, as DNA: TGTGCCACCAGTGACGGAGTAGGGACTTTCTATGGCTACACCTTC.

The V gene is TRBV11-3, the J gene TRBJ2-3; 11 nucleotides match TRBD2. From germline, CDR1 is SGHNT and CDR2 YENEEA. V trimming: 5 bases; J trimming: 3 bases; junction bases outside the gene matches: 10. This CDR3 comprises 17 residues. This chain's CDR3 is CASSLVGTSGPTDTQYF. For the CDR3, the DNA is TGTGCCAGCAGCCTGGTAGGGACTAGCGGTCCGACAGATACGCAGTATTTT.

The CDR3 spells CASSGTGGNQPQHF. As DNA, the CDR3 is TGTGCCAGCAGTGGGACAGGGGGGAATCAGCCCCAGCATTTT. The chain has TRBV2 and TRBJ1-5, with 10 bases aligning to TRBD1. With 4 bases clipped from V and 4 bases from J, the junction kept 1 base outside the gene matches. CDR3 length equals 14 residues. Germline V gene sequence: CDR1 SNHLY, CDR2 FYNNEI.

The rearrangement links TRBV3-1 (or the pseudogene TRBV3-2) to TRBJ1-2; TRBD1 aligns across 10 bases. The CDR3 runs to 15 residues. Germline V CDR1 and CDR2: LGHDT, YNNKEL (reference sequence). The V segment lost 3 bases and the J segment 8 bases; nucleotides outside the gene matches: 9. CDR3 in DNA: TGTGCCAGCAGCCATGTCGGACAGGGGGGTAGCGGCTACACCTTC. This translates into CASSHVGQGGSGYTF.

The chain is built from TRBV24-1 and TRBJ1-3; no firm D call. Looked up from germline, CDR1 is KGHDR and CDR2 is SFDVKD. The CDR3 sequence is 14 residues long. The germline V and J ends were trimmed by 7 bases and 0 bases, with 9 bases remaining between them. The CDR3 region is CATSPGSSGNTIYF. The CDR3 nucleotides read TGTGCCACCAGCCCAGGAAGCTCTGGAAACACCATATATTTT.

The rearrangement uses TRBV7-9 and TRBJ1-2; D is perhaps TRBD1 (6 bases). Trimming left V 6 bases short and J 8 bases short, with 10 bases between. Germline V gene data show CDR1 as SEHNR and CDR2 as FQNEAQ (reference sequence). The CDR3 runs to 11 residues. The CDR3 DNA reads TGTGCCAGCAGACGGACAGAGGGCTACACCTTC. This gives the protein CASRRTEGYTF.